This T cell receptor (beta chain) was obtained from a study of Ad26.COV2.S vaccination and SARS-CoV-2 variants (dated by TCRdb to the early 2020s). In terms of the full investigation: Vaccine-arm donors came from COV1001, a multicentre, randomized, double-blind, placebo-controlled phase I-IIa trial of Ad26.COV2.S in healthy adults. Trial participants were randomized into five groups of five, in which low-dose or high-dose Ad26.COV2.S was given once or twice, or placebo was given on both occasions. Ad26.COV2.S was administered intramuscularly at a dose of 5x10^10 or 1x10^11 viral particles, either as one shot or as two shots given 56 days apart. TCRbeta repertoire sequencing was used to assess the specificity and breadth of SARS-CoV-2-reactive T cell receptors after Ad26.COV2.S vaccination. A total of 32 samples were included in the TCR-sequenced set, comprising around 19 Ad26.COV2.S vaccine recipients, 5 placebo recipients and 8 SARS-CoV-2 convalescent individuals. Blinding of investigators to trial group allocation was maintained during experiments and outcome assessment. Points the paper makes about the study in general: After vaccination, spike-specific CD8+ and CD4+ T cell responses were reported to show substantial breadth. Comparable non-spike TCR breadth was observed between vaccine and placebo recipients, consistent with only spike being contained in the vaccine. The authors noted that the TCR breadth and depth analyses may have underestimated total T cell responses. The study was not powered to compare responses between vaccine doses or regimens. Compared with placebo recipients, Ad26.COV2.S recipients showed higher spike-specific TCR breadth (P = 0.0014).

The CDR3 runs 16 amino acids, cysteine and phenylalanine included. The sequence is cut down to CDR3 DNA, 48 bases in frame from base 1. The germline ends are 12 bases apart after V is trimmed by 1 base and J by 1 base. From the germline V gene, CDR1 is SGHRS and CDR2 is YFSETQ. The immunoSEQ Assay was used to sequence TCRbeta CDR3 regions. After extraction, genomic DNA underwent amplification by bias-controlled multiplex PCR, followed by high-throughput sequencing. On the authors' methods: To quantify the absolute abundance of every unique TCRbeta CDR3 region, sequences were collapsed and filtered. T cell fraction was estimated by normalizing TCRbeta template counts to usable DNA, with usable DNA measured through amplification of reference genes found in all nucleated cells. Repertoire TCRs were annotated as SARS-CoV-2-specific when V gene, CDR3 amino acid sequence and J gene were exactly matched to a known reactive TCR set. The reference SARS-CoV-2 TCR set was obtained from MIRA and was filtered for enrichment in COVID-19-positive ImmuneCODE repertoires, whereby public or cross-reactive TCRs were removed. Using the MIRA antigens, annotated TCRs were further analysed by specific ORF or by position within an ORF. Depth was the summed frequency of annotated unique rearrangements, while breadth was defined as annotated unique rearrangements over total unique productive rearrangements. Two-sided Wilcoxon rank-sum tests were applied when comparing TCR breadth between groups. TCRdb retrieved this table from immuneACCESS and kept in-frame rearrangements only. Not all clones are present; in checked studies, unresolved V genes account for under half, and no reason is known for the remainder. V, J and clone size are taken as reported in that table, and D and trimming were inferred from the DNA itself. This sample comprises a few hundred thousand clones, about 89% of them detected only once. 1.9% of the sample is in the top ten clones.

Sample treatment or condition, as interpreted from the label and publication: around 19 received Ad26.COV2.S at low or high dose, single or two shots; 5 received placebo; per-sample allocation not given. For vaccine and placebo recipients, the sequenced repertoires came from samples collected on day 63 after the first injection. Between 29 July and 7 August 2020, Cohort 1b enrolled 25 adults aged 18-55 years at one site in Boston, USA. As a vaccine, Ad26.COV2.S was a replication-incompetent adenovirus type 26 vector that expressed a prefusion-stabilized SARS-CoV-2 spike protein derived from the original Wuhan strain. This clone showed up just once. It lacks a known antigen. Within one base of it there is no much larger clone, and no base qualities were kept.

The specimen comprised peripheral blood, sampled in a trial of Ad26.COV2.S vaccine versus placebo. The sequence came from a person aged 18-60 years who received the Ad26.COV2.S COVID-19 vaccine or a placebo. The rearrangement combines TRBV5-1 with TRBJ2-1; TRBD2 is perhaps the D gene, given 6 matching bases. The DNA is TGCGCCAGCAGCTTGTACGGGAGTGGGTCCTACAATGAGCAGTTCTTC. The translation is CASSLYGSGSYNEQFF.